The entry below describes one T cell receptor beta chain. The germline CDR1 and CDR2 sequences are ENHRY and SYGVKD. The CDR3 is 13 residues long. The junction had 11 bases not matched to a gene; V was cut back by 7 bases and J by 13 bases. This specimen comes from a study of shared clonotypes between healthy human individuals. Study processing details: Junction-only sequences without quality scores were provided by ImmunoSEQ, so filtering was different. Some clones are missing from TCRdb's copy, which holds only in-frame ones; the method was immunoSEQ multiplex PCR. Clone size and the V and J calls come from that table; the DNA yielded D and trimming. The sample consists of more than 2,000,000 clones, approximately 92% of them appearing once.

The sample was naive CD4+ T cells sorted from blood. Specified subset: CD45RA+ positively selected. The chain couples TRBV10-3 to TRBJ2-1; 9 nucleotides align to TRBD1. The receptor was derived from a young man in good health. CDR3 bases: TGTGCCATCAATCCGGGACAGGGTTTAGAACAGTTCTTC. It encodes CAINPGQGLEQFF.